This TCR beta chain was sequenced in a study of CD8 T cells in ankylosing spondylitis. Study-level points and caveats: For ankylosing spondylitis blood, a TCR beta motif of about eight highly homologous variants appeared characteristic.

TCRdb itself ran the 5' RACE reads through MiXCR, one entry per CDR3 protein. The sample carries some 140,000 distinct CDR3 sequences, approximately 17% recorded once. A few counts support this clonotype. Its antigen is unidentified. This CDR3 spans 14 amino acids. Per germline, CDR1 MDHEN and CDR2 SYDVKM. J lost 5 bases, V lost 6 bases, and 7 bases had no gene match. The rearrangement joins TRBV28 to TRBJ2-5; 9 bases are shared with TRBD2. Sequencing was performed on blood, either unsorted or a sorted T cell fraction (not recorded which). The source of this sequence is a male donor with ankylosing spondylitis. The CDR3 DNA reads TGTGCCAGCAGACCGGGCGGGAGGGTTGAGACCCAGTACTTC. Protein product: CASRPGGRVETQYF.